The entry below describes one TCR beta chain. No antigen is known for it. This specimen comes from a study of blood T cells in healthy people across ages. Study observations and caveats: PBMCs left unsorted prevented a conclusive naive versus antigen-experienced comparison.

This CDR3 comprises 16 residues. The V and J ends lost 4 bases and 4 bases, in that order; junction bases with no gene match: 6. Looked up from germline, CDR1 is WSHSY and CDR2 is SAAADI. A sample-barcoded 5' primer and a J-beta primer mix were used in a second PCR of roughly 7 to 11 cycles. Each cDNA molecule received a tag from a template-switch adaptor that had 12 random nucleotides. CDR3-containing paired-end reads numbered at least 2.5 million in each sample. TCRdb recomputed calls from the 5' RACE reads with MiXCR, one row per CDR3 protein. Of fewer than 2 million distinct CDR3 sequences listed, about two fifths are singletons. The extraction recovered at least 6 micrograms of total RNA per sample.

Sequencing input: blood. This TCR came from a human donor in good health. The V call is TRBV10-2, the J call TRBJ2-5; 13 bases line up with TRBD2. CDR3 bases: TGCGCCAGCAGTGCCATACTAGCGGGGGGGAGAGAGACCCAGTACTTC. Amino acid sequence: CASSAILAGGRETQYF.